This TCR beta chain is from a study of shared clonotypes between healthy human individuals. About the research overall: The donors, two women and a few men, were aged 18 to 49. Findings of the study overall: Rarefaction indicated that sorted-subset sequencing remained incomplete although depth was large. Roughly 5% of naive CD4 clonotypes were shared across a few donors.

The genomic DNA of each subset was split evenly across several immunoSEQ plates. Libraries were prepared by immunoSEQ multiplex PCR; TCRdb keeps only in-frame clonotypes and omits some of them. The sample lists 650,000 to 800,000 clones, roughly 94% occurring once. CD45RO-negative CD8 cells positively selected for CCR7 made up the naive population, which excluded terminally differentiated effector memory CD45RA+ cells. Trimming pared 3 bases from V and 3 bases from J, leaving 9 bases between. This CDR3 is built from 14 residues. Germline-derived CDR1 and CDR2 are ENHRY and SYGVKD. Remarks on this clone: Its specificity is not known.

The sample consisted of naive CD8+ T cells sorted from blood. The V gene is TRBV10-3, the J gene TRBJ2-1; TRBD2 is a possible D gene (6 bases). The sequence was collected from a man aged 25-45 years in good health. The CDR3 nucleotides read TGTGCCATCAGTGAAAGCGGGCGCTACAATGAGCAGTTCTTC. It encodes CAISESGRYNEQFF.